What follows are 18 T cell receptor beta chains derived from one specimen sequenced in a study of cytomegalovirus exposure and HLA in healthy donors. TCRdb's copy holds only in-frame clones and misses some; the assay was immunoSEQ multiplex PCR. The sample contains about 140,000 clones, about 86% of which appear only once. Sample: PBMCs. The receptors originated from a woman aged 18-35 years in good health and CMV-seropositive.

The genes are TRBV4-1 and TRBJ1-4, with D maybe TRBD1 (6 bases). Per germline, CDR1 MGHRA and CDR2 YSYEKL. The CDR3 contains 17 residues. Trimming took off 0 bases at V and 8 bases at J, with 19 bases between the two ends. The CDR3 region is CASSQDRPPGVREKLFF. In nucleotides, the CDR3 is TGCGCCAGCAGCCAAGATAGACCCCCAGGGGTGAGGGAAAAACTGTTTTTT.

The rearrangement joins TRBV5-6 to TRBJ1-2; TRBD1 aligns across 7 bases. Trimming took 2 bases from V and 8 from J; bases not matched to a gene: 12. The length of the CDR3 is 15 residues. The V gene's germline CDR1 is SGHDT and CDR2 YYEEEE. The CDR3 nucleotides are TGTGCCAGCAGCTTTATTGACAGGGCCGTGGGGGGCTACACCTTC. As protein: CASSFIDRAVGGYTF.

The chain recombines TRBV7-3 with TRBJ2-2; D may be TRBD2 (5 bases). Germline assignment: CDR1 SGHTA and CDR2 FQGTGA. The CDR3 is 14 amino acids. The V and J ends lost 5 bases and 3 bases respectively, with 10 bases between them. DNA of the CDR3: TGTGCCAGCAGCCCGGACTCCCACACCGGGGAGCTGTTTTTT. Its protein is CASSPDSHTGELFF.

The chain uses TRBV4-1 and TRBJ2-7; D perhaps matches TRBD2 (5 bases). V was clipped by 4 bases and J by 2 bases, with 15 bases between them. CDR3 length: 15 residues. Germline-derived CDR1 and CDR2 are MGHRA and YSYEKL. The CDR3: CASSRLSSGTYEQYF. The DNA of the CDR3 is TGCGCCAGCAGCCGCCTTTCCAGCGGAACCTACGAGCAGTACTTC.

Note on this clone: Within the sample, other DNA sequences also encode this same CDR3. The genes are TRBV5-1 and TRBJ1-2; no reliable D call. Trimming took 2 bases from V and 0 from J, leaving 8 bases between them. CDR1 and CDR2 (germline): SGHRS, YFSETQ. CDR3 size: 14 residues. The CDR3 is CASSLYTTNYGYTF. DNA for the CDR3: TGCGCCAGCAGCTTATATACTACTAACTATGGCTACACCTTC. Based on the CDR3 plus reference TRBV5-1 and TRBJ1-2, the full variable domain is KAGVTQTPRYLIKTRGQQVTLSCSPISGHRSVSWYQQTPGQGLQFLFEYFSETQRNKGNFPGRFSGRQFSNSRSEMNVSTLELGDSALYLCASSLYTTNYGYTFGSGTRLTVV.

The V gene is TRBV11-2, the J gene TRBJ1-6; 7 nucleotides match TRBD1. From germline, CDR1 is SGHAT and CDR2 FQNNGV. CDR3 length equals 16 residues. With 5 bases clipped from V and 4 bases from J, the junction kept 8 bases outside the gene matches. The CDR3 bases are TGTGCCAGCAGCCGCGGGACAGCGGTGTATAATTCACCCCTCCACTTT. Translated, it gives CASSRGTAVYNSPLHF.

The V call is TRBV5-6, the J call TRBJ2-3; 7 bases fit TRBD1. V shed 4 bases, J shed 7 bases, and the junction held 3 bases outside the gene matches. Germline V gene lookup returns CDR1 SGHDT and CDR2 YYEEEE. CDR3 size: 12 residues. The CDR3 DNA reads TGTGCCAGCAGCCCGGGACAGAATACGCAGTATTTT. As protein: CASSPGQNTQYF.

This clone appeared once. The chain is built from TRBV29-1 and TRBJ2-7; the match to TRBD2 covers 7 bases. The CDR3 totals 13 residues. Germline CDR1 SQVTM, CDR2 ANQGSEA. After removal of 3 bases from V and 6 bases from J, the junction contained 8 bases not matched to a gene. The CDR3 reads CSVEGDYLSEQYF. The CDR3 DNA sequence: TGCAGCGTTGAGGGGGACTATCTTTCCGAGCAGTACTTC.

V is TRBV5-6 and J is TRBJ2-1; 8 bases fit TRBD1. The CDR3 totals 13 residues. Per germline, CDR1 SGHDT and CDR2 YYEEEE. V was clipped by 9 bases and J by 5 bases; unmatched bases: 7. The CDR3: CATTGGPNNEQFF. CDR3 nucleotides: TGTGCCACCACAGGGGGACCTAACAATGAGCAGTTCTTC.

This clone came up once. V is TRBV6-6 and J is TRBJ2-2, with D possibly TRBD1 on 6 matching bases. Trimming left V 1 base short and J 12 bases short, with 6 bases between. The CDR3 sequence is 11 residues long. In germline, CDR1 is MNHNY, CDR2 SVGAGI (reference sequence). This chain's CDR3 is CASSYWGQLFF. The CDR3 nucleotides read TGTGCCAGCAGTTACTGGGGGCAGCTGTTTTTT.

V usage is TRBV30 and J usage is TRBJ1-5; D gene uncertain. The V end was cut by 5 bases, the J end by 6 bases, with 17 bases between. CDR3 length equals 14 residues. Germline CDR1 GTSNPN, CDR2 SVGIG (reference sequence). In nucleotides, the CDR3 is TGTGCCTGGGTTAGAAAAGATGTCCCTCAGCCCCAGCATTTT. Protein sequence: CAWVRKDVPQPQHF.

V usage is TRBV4-3 and J usage is TRBJ1-6; 7 bases match TRBD1. The CDR3 consists of 15 residues. Unmatched junction bases numbered 12, after V lost 7 bases and J lost 9 bases. Germline V gene data show CDR1 as LGHNA and CDR2 as YSLEER. The CDR3 loop is CASTEGTADGSPLHF. As DNA, the CDR3 is TGCGCCAGCACCGAGGGGACAGCAGATGGTTCACCCCTCCACTTT.

This clone was detected only once. The chain combines TRBV15 with TRBJ2-7; D unresolved. Trimming took off 5 bases at V and 2 bases at J, with 10 bases between the two ends. Per the germline V gene, CDR1 is LNHNV and CDR2 is YYDKDF (reference sequence). This CDR3 has 13 residues. DNA of the CDR3: TGTGCCACCAGCCGGAGTCCGACCTACGAGCAGTACTTC. Translated: CATSRSPTYEQYF.

For the CDR3, the DNA is TGCGCCAGCAGTTTAACCACGGCTAGCGGGAGTGACGAGCAGTTCTTC. Translated: CASSLTTASGSDEQFF. The chain carries TRBV5-1 and TRBJ2-1, with 10 bases identical to TRBD2. CDR3 length: 16 residues. From germline, CDR1 is SGHRS and CDR2 YFSETQ. With 5 bases clipped from V and 10 bases from J, the junction kept 15 bases outside the gene matches.

V usage is TRBV2 and J usage is TRBJ1-1; TRBD1 matches 7 bases. Germline CDR1 and CDR2: SNHLY and FYNNEI. The V segment lost 4 bases and the J segment 6 bases; nucleotides outside the gene matches: 14. The CDR3 is 16 amino acids. Here the CDR3 DNA reads TGTGCCAGCAGTGTAAGGTGGGAACAGGGGCTCTCTGAAGCTTTCTTT. Protein sequence: CASSVRWEQGLSEAFF.

V and J are TRBV11-2 and TRBJ2-1; possible D gene TRBD2, 5 bases. Trimming took 5 bases from V and 5 from J, leaving 16 bases between them. This CDR3 region has 15 residues. The V gene's germline CDR1 is SGHAT and CDR2 FQNNGV. The CDR3 spells CASSGLALDDNEQFF. The CDR3 region has the DNA TGTGCCAGCAGCGGGTTAGCGTTGGATGACAATGAGCAGTTCTTC.

The rearrangement uses TRBV4-3 and TRBJ1-2, with 11 bases lining up with TRBD1. Germline values: CDR1 LGHNA, CDR2 YSLEER. This CDR3 has 18 residues. V was pared by 0 bases and J by 0 bases, with 6 bases of the junction left unmatched. The CDR3 nucleotides are TGCGCCAGCAGCCAAGAGGGTTGGGGACAGGGGGCTAACTATGGCTACACCTTC. Encoded protein: CASSQEGWGQGANYGYTF.

The V gene is TRBV6-5, the J gene TRBJ1-2, with TRBD1 matching over 8 bases. This CDR3 is built from 13 residues. V lost 7 bases to trimming and J lost 8 bases; unmatched junction nucleotides: 9. Looked up from germline, CDR1 is MNHEY and CDR2 is SVGAGI. CDR3 protein: CASTHGQGHGYTF. CDR3 sequence (DNA): TGTGCCAGCACCCACGGACAGGGCCACGGCTACACCTTC.